This paragraph reports one T cell receptor (beta chain). No antigen is known for it. Data came from immunoSEQ multiplex PCR; TCRdb stores just in-frame clones and leaves some out. The data hold around 100,000 clones, with around 86% observed a single time. CDR3 length: 15 residues. The V segment lost 4 bases and the J segment 10 bases; nucleotides outside the gene matches: 10. Germline V lookup: CDR1 LGHDT, CDR2 YNNKEL (reference sequence). The data originate from a study of T cell responses to AZD1222 COVID-19 vaccine. Overall study results and limits: It was only after the peak T cell response that any repertoires were sampled.

Here the sequenced sample was peripheral blood, taken on day 0 of AZD1222 vaccination. The gene calls are TRBV3-1 (or the pseudogene TRBV3-2) and TRBJ1-6, with 7 positions matching TRBD1. The TCR comes from an adult in good health. In DNA form, the CDR3 reads TGTGCCAGCAGCCTAGCAAAACAGGGGTGGTCACCCCTCCACTTT. Its protein product is CASSLAKQGWSPLHF.